Listed here are 23 T cell receptor beta chains from one sample, sequenced in a study of blood T cells in healthy people across ages. Then a second PCR, running roughly 7 to 11 cycles, was carried out with a sample-barcoded 5' primer and a J-beta primer mix. In TCRdb, the 5' RACE reads were re-called with MiXCR into one record per CDR3 protein. This repertoire shows approximately 960,000 distinct CDR3 sequences, approximately 32% found once; its top ten account for 9.5% to 13%. These sequences were also reported in another study, on T cells of mothers and their children.

Sequencing used blood. These receptors were taken from a middle-aged woman in good health.

Of note for this clonotype: With a much larger clone just one base away, this may be a read error. This sequence joins TRBV7-2 and TRBJ1-2; D gene ambiguous. The V end was cut by 1 base, the J end by 8 bases, with 14 bases between. The CDR3 runs to 14 residues. CDR1 is SGHTA, CDR2 FQGNSA, per germline. The CDR3 nucleotides are TGTGCCAGCAGCTTAGACAGTGTGCGTGAAGGCTACACCTTC. Residues: CASSLDSVREGYTF.

This clonotype has more than one count but fewer than ten. The rearrangement uses TRBV18 and TRBJ2-7; D unclear. Germline CDR1 KGHSH, CDR2 LQKENI. V lost 3 bases, J lost 3 bases, and 12 bases lay in between. The CDR3 has 14 residues. The DNA of the CDR3 is TGTGCCAGCTCACCCCAACCGGATCGCTACGAGCAGTACTTC. This sequence encodes CASSPQPDRYEQYF.

The table lists this clonotype with a few counts. This sequence joins TRBV11-2 and TRBJ2-3, with D perhaps TRBD2 (5 bases). The ends were cut back, 5 bases at V and 4 bases at J, with 19 bases in the middle. CDR1 is SGHAT, CDR2 FQNNGV, per germline. This CDR3 comprises 16 residues. The DNA of the CDR3 is TGTGCCAGCAGCGCCCATCCTAACCGGGATCCAGATACGCAGTATTTT. Its translation is CASSAHPNRDPDTQYF.

This clonotype was seen a few times. The chain links TRBV9 to TRBJ2-7; 10 bases are shared with TRBD1. V lost 4 bases to trimming and J lost 1 base; unmatched junction nucleotides: 5. The CDR3 spans 15 residues. Germline V gene data show CDR1 as SGDLS and CDR2 as YYNGEE. The CDR3 loop reads CASSPGTGASYEQYF. The CDR3 region has the DNA TGTGCCAGCAGCCCTGGGACAGGGGCATCCTACGAGCAGTACTTC. Complete variable domain (other parts from reference TRBV9 and TRBJ2-7): DSGVTQTPKHLITATGQRVTLRCSPRSGDLSVYWYQQSLDQGLQFLIQYYNGEERAKGNILERFSAQQFPDLHSELNLSSLELGDSALYFCASSPGTGASYEQYFGPGTRLTVT.

A remark on this clonotype: It may be a read error: a sequence one base away is much more abundant. The chain has TRBV4-3 and TRBJ1-2; TRBD1 aligns across 7 bases. The CDR3 is 16 amino acids. V lost 0 bases and J lost 2; bases outside the gene matches: 6. Germline V CDR1 and CDR2: LGHNA, YSLEER. Here the CDR3 reads CASSQDRRGWNYGYTF. In DNA, the CDR3 is TGCGCCAGCAGCCAAGACCGCAGGGGGTGGAACTATGGCTACACCTTC.

The chain employs TRBV20-1 and TRBJ1-2; unclear D gene. Per the germline V gene, CDR1 is DFQATT and CDR2 is SNEGSKA (reference sequence). CDR3 length: 14 amino acids. V lost 0 bases to trimming and J lost 4 bases, with 12 bases between them. The CDR3 region is CSARDQQAAYGYTF. The CDR3 bases are TGCAGTGCTAGAGATCAGCAGGCCGCCTATGGCTACACCTTC.

This clonotype was counted a single time. The rearrangement links TRBV6-2 or TRBV6-3 to TRBJ1-2; TRBD1 matches 10 bases. Germline assignment: CDR1 MNHEY and CDR2 SVGEGT. CDR3 length: 15 residues. J gave up 3 bases and V 5 bases, and 6 bases lay outside the gene matches. The CDR3 DNA reads TGTGCCAGCAGTACCGGACAGGGGGTTTACTATGGCTACACCTTC. Translation gives CASSTGQGVYYGYTF.

This clonotype was observed many times. The chain couples TRBV6-5 to TRBJ2-1; either TRBD1 or TRBD2 may fit D (7 bases each). The ends were cut back, 8 bases at V and 4 bases at J, with 12 bases in the middle. The CDR3 runs to 13 residues. Per the germline V gene, CDR1 is MNHEY and CDR2 is SVGAGI. CDR3 loop: CASGQGGYNEQFF. CDR3 DNA: TGTGCCAGCGGGCAGGGGGGGTACAATGAGCAGTTCTTC.

A word on this clonotype: This may come from a read error, since a much larger clone is one base off. The chain has TRBV9 and TRBJ2-1; D remains ambiguous. The J call is in doubt because the DNA end fits TRBJ2-7 better. The CDR3 is 14 amino acids. Looked up from germline, CDR1 is SGDLS and CDR2 is YYNGEE. The CDR3 is CASSEKITYNEQYF. In nucleotides, the CDR3 is TGTGCCAGCAGCGAGAAAATCACCTACAATGAGCAGTACTTC.

This clonotype was recorded a few times. The V call is TRBV7-9, the J call TRBJ1-5; TRBD1 might be the D (5 bases). Trimming cost V 5 bases and J 7 bases, with 24 bases left between them. This CDR3 contains 17 residues. Per the germline V gene, CDR1 is SEHNR and CDR2 is FQNEAQ (reference sequence). This CDR3 is CASSPDPEDLWGQPQHF. The CDR3 DNA reads TGTGCCAGCAGCCCGGACCCCGAGGACCTCTGGGGGCAGCCCCAGCATTTT.

This clonotype came up many times. The V call is TRBV7-2, the J call TRBJ1-1; D is perhaps TRBD1 (6 bases). This CDR3 contains 15 residues. Germline assignment: CDR1 SGHTA and CDR2 FQGNSA. V lost 4 bases to trimming and J lost 0 bases, with 12 bases between them. The DNA of the CDR3 is TGTGCCAGCAGCTATAGGGGGAGTATGAACACTGAAGCTTTCTTT. It is translated as CASSYRGSMNTEAFF.

The chain has TRBV3-1 and TRBJ2-1; 9 bases agree with TRBD2. The junction had 8 bases not matched to a gene; V was cut back by 1 base and J by 10 bases. The CDR3 is 15 amino acids. Germline V gives CDR1 LGHDT, CDR2 YNNKEL (reference sequence). CDR3 amino acids: CASSQASGESYEQFF. Here the CDR3 DNA reads TGTGCCAGCAGCCAAGCTAGCGGGGAGTCCTACGAGCAGTTCTTC.

The chain combines TRBV12-3 or TRBV12-4 with TRBJ1-4; a possible D gene is TRBD1 (5 bases). Trimming shortened V by 1 base and J by 6 bases, and 9 bases separated the two germline ends. The CDR3 is 14 residues long. CDR3 in DNA: TGTGCCAGCAGTTTAGGGGGCCGCTATGAAAAACTGTTTTTT. This translates into CASSLGGRYEKLFF.

The rearrangement links TRBV28 to TRBJ2-7; maybe TRBD1 (6 bases). This CDR3 region has 14 residues. Trimming left V 1 base short and J 3 bases short, with 10 bases between. Germline V lookup: CDR1 MDHEN, CDR2 SYDVKM. Here the CDR3 DNA reads TGTGCCAGCAGTTTATATGAGGGACACTACGAGCAGTACTTC. This encodes CASSLYEGHYEQYF.

The genes are TRBV11-1 and TRBJ2-3; perhaps TRBD2 as D (6 bases). The CDR3 length is 17 residues. V lost 5 bases and J lost 1, with 19 bases in between. Germline V gives CDR1 SGHAT, CDR2 FQDESV (reference sequence). CDR3 loop: CASSKTGTRGGTDTQYF. CDR3 coding DNA: TGTGCCAGCAGCAAAACCGGGACTCGGGGAGGCACAGATACGCAGTATTTT.

The chain has TRBV5-1 and TRBJ2-3; 9 nucleotides agree with TRBD2. Germline assignment: CDR1 SGHRS and CDR2 YFSETQ. The CDR3 length is 15 residues. V lost 2 bases, J lost 6 bases, and 7 bases stayed unmatched. CDR3 sequence reads: CASSFTAGGFDTQYF. CDR3 bases: TGCGCCAGCAGCTTTACAGCGGGGGGTTTCGATACGCAGTATTTT. The whole variable domain, remainder taken from reference TRBV5-1 and TRBJ2-3, is KAGVTQTPRYLIKTRGQQVTLSCSPISGHRSVSWYQQTPGQGLQFLFEYFSETQRNKGNFPGRFSGRQFSNSRSEMNVSTLELGDSALYLCASSFTAGGFDTQYFGPGTRLTVL.

This clonotype was picked up a small number of times. The chain recombines TRBV6-5 with TRBJ2-1, with TRBD2 matching over 9 bases. Germline V gene sequence: CDR1 MNHEY, CDR2 SVGAGI. The CDR3 is 16 residues long. The trim removed 7 bases at V and 7 bases at J, leaving 14 bases unmatched. Here the CDR3 DNA reads TGTGCCAGCATAATGCGGCTCTGGCTAGCGGGGAATGAGCAGTTCTTC. Residues: CASIMRLWLAGNEQFF.

This clonotype was recorded many times. The J gene is TRBJ2-7, the V gene TRBV5-1; perhaps D is TRBD1 or TRBD2 (5 bases each). Germline lookup yields CDR1 SGHRS and CDR2 YFSETQ. The CDR3 is made up of 18 amino acids. V was cut by 4 bases and J by 2 bases, with 25 bases left in between. The CDR3 is CASSPIPRSRDLTYEQYF. DNA for the CDR3: TGCGCCAGCAGCCCCATCCCCCGGTCCCGGGACCTCACCTACGAGCAGTACTTC.

The V and J genes are TRBV20-1 and TRBJ2-7, with 7 bases that match TRBD1. CDR1 DFQATT and CDR2 SNEGSKA come from the germline V gene (reference sequence). Trimming took 6 bases from V and 3 from J; bases not matched to a gene: 8. The CDR3 runs 13 residues. The CDR3 DNA is TGCAGTGCCACCGGGACAGAGGACTACGAGCAGTACTTC. Translation: CSATGTEDYEQYF.

This rearrangement joins TRBV29-1 to TRBJ2-7; 7 nucleotides match TRBD1. Germline lookup yields CDR1 SQVTM and CDR2 ANQGSEA. The CDR3 is made up of 16 amino acids. The V segment lost 0 bases and the J segment 0 bases; nucleotides outside the gene matches: 8. The CDR3 region is CSVEETGTANSYEQYF. CDR3 bases: TGCAGCGTTGAAGAGACTGGGACAGCTAACTCCTACGAGCAGTACTTC.

Ten or more counts support this clonotype. The J gene is TRBJ2-6, the V gene TRBV7-6; no definite D call. There are 15 residues in the CDR3. CDR1 and CDR2 (germline): SGHVS, FNYEAQ. Trimming removed 4 bases at V and 0 bases at J, with 7 bases between. The CDR3 protein is CASSSGSSGANVLTF. For the CDR3, the DNA is TGTGCCAGCAGCTCAGGAAGCTCTGGGGCCAACGTCCTGACTTTC.

CDR3 DNA: TGTGCCAGCTCGCACAATGGGGCTGACGAGACCCAGTACTTC. Its protein is CASSHNGADETQYF. The chain combines TRBV18 with TRBJ2-5; TRBD1 might be the D (5 bases). The CDR3 consists of 14 residues. The germline gives CDR1 KGHSH, CDR2 LQKENI. Trimming shortened V by 6 bases and J by 5 bases, and 16 bases separated the two germline ends. Drawing the rest from reference TRBV18 and TRBJ2-5, the complete variable domain is NAGVMQNPRHLVRRRGQEARLRCSPMKGHSHVYWYRQLPEEGLKFMVYLQKENIIDESGMPKERFSAEFPKEGPSILRIQQVVRGDSAAYFCASSHNGADETQYFGPGTRLLVL.

In this sample, this clonotype turned up once. CDR3 sequence (DNA): TGTGCCAGCAGCTCCTCTCCGGGCCGCAGCTCCTACAATGAGCAGTTCTTC. Translating it yields CASSSSPGRSSYNEQFF. The rearrangement uses TRBV5-4 and TRBJ2-1, with D uncertain. The CDR3 loop spans 17 amino acids. V dropped 3 bases and J dropped 0 bases, with 16 bases sitting between them. The germline V gene has CDR1 SGHNT and CDR2 YYREEE (reference sequence).